Listed here are 16 T cell receptor beta chains from one sample, sequenced in a study of T cell repertoires in cytomegalovirus infection. MiXCR, run by TCRdb on the reads, gives a single entry per CDR3 protein. The sample holds about 900,000 distinct CDR3 sequences, 25% to 40% seen once. These receptors are not linked to any known antigen. The source material was cultured CD8+ T cells from PBMCs, sampled from culture after CMV antigen stimulation. Receptor source: a human donor in good health (CMV status not recorded). Some clones in this sample may be carry-over from other donors' samples.

This sequence joins TRBV14 and TRBJ2-7; D is uncertain. In germline, CDR1 is SGHDN, CDR2 FVKESK. The CDR3 runs 15 residues. The V and J ends lost 3 bases and 3 bases respectively, with 15 bases between them. The CDR3 DNA reads TGTGCCAGCAGCCAGTCCCTCGCCGCATTCTACGAGCAGTACGTC. Amino acid sequence: CASSQSLAAFYEQYV.

A note on this clonotype: This may come from a read error, since a much larger clone is one base off. The chain uses TRBV7-9 and TRBJ2-7; D not resolved. CDR1 and CDR2 (germline): SEHNR, FQNEAQ (reference sequence). The CDR3 loop spans 12 amino acids. The CDR3 protein is CVSSPSSGEQYF. As DNA, the CDR3 is TGTGTCAGCAGTCCGAGTTCAGGCGAGCAGTACTTC.

The J gene is TRBJ2-1, the V gene TRBV19; 9 bases fit TRBD2. Trimming cost V 5 bases and J 7 bases; bases outside gene matches: 9. Germline assignment: CDR1 LNHDA and CDR2 SQIVND (reference sequence). This CDR3 has 15 amino acids. CDR3 sequence: CASSVNSGGGNEQFF. DNA for the CDR3: TGTGCCAGTAGTGTTAATAGCGGGGGAGGGAATGAGCAGTTCTTC.

The chain combines TRBV27 with TRBJ1-1; no firm D call. Looked up from germline, CDR1 is MNHEY and CDR2 is SMNVEV (reference sequence). This CDR3 has 15 residues. With 1 base removed from V and 2 bases from J, the gap between germline ends came to 11 bases. In DNA, the CDR3 is TGTGCCAGCAGTTTATACAACCACCTAAACACTGAAGCTTTCTTT. Translation: CASSLYNHLNTEAFF.

On this clonotype: At one boundary the junction diverges from the germline segment, which might be a read error. Written as DNA, the CDR3 is TGTGTCAGCAGCCTTCCTGGGGCCCTCGGGGCGTTCTTT. This gives the protein CVSSLPGALGAFF. This chain links TRBV7-2 with TRBJ1-1, with D possibly being TRBD1 (5 bases). Looked up from germline, CDR1 is SGHTA and CDR2 is FQGNSA. The CDR3 runs 13 residues.

The V call is TRBV2, the J call TRBJ1-6; 8 bases are a match to TRBD1. There are 18 residues in the CDR3. Trimming cost V 5 bases and J 0 bases; bases outside gene matches: 9. In germline, CDR1 is SNHLY, CDR2 FYNNEI. The CDR3 is CASSFPGQAPSYNSPLHF. The DNA for the CDR3 is TGTGCCAGCAGTTTCCCGGGACAGGCGCCCTCCTATAATTCACCCCTCCACTTT.

V and J are TRBV10-1 and TRBJ2-5; 9 bases line up with TRBD2. Germline V gene sequence: CDR1 WNHNN, CDR2 SYGVQD (reference sequence). The CDR3 has 15 amino acids. V lost 3 bases, J lost 5 bases, and 7 bases stayed unmatched. The CDR3 here is CASSDKRGARETQYF. DNA for the CDR3: TGCGCCAGCAGTGACAAGCGGGGGGCCCGGGAGACCCAGTACTTC.

This clonotype was observed a few times. The chain has TRBV6-2 or TRBV6-3 and TRBJ2-7; possibly TRBD1 for D (5 bases). Germline V gene data show CDR1 as MNHEY and CDR2 as SVGEGT. The CDR3 is 15 residues long. V lost 0 bases and J lost 1, with 10 bases in between. CDR3 in DNA: TGTGCCAGCAGTTACTCGAAAGGGGATTCCTACGAGCAGTACTTC. Residues: CASSYSKGDSYEQYF.

This clonotype was observed many times. The rearrangement joins TRBV6-6 to TRBJ1-6; maybe TRBD1 (6 bases). Germline loops: CDR1 MNHNY, CDR2 SVGAGI (reference sequence). The CDR3 runs to 16 residues. The germline V and J ends were trimmed by 2 bases and 1 base, with 9 bases remaining between them. CDR3 amino acids: CASSYPGESYNSPLHF. In DNA form, the CDR3 reads TGTGCCAGCAGTTACCCAGGGGAGTCCTATAATTCACCCCTCCACTTT.

This clonotype was observed a handful of times. The genes are TRBV7-9 and TRBJ2-2; 7 bases are shared with TRBD1. Germline V gene lookup returns CDR1 SEHNR and CDR2 FQNEAQ (reference sequence). CDR3 length equals 17 residues. The trim removed 6 bases at V and 3 bases at J, leaving 13 bases unmatched. The CDR3 nucleotides read TGTGCCAGCAGACCCCGACAGGGTGGGGTTGACACCGGGGAGCTGTTTTTT. Encoded protein: CASRPRQGGVDTGELFF.

The rearrangement links TRBV7-9 to TRBJ2-2, with 9 bases fitting TRBD2. From germline, CDR1 is SEHNR and CDR2 FQNEAQ (reference sequence). The junction had 12 bases not matched to a gene; V was cut back by 10 bases and J by 0 bases. The CDR3 extends over 17 amino acids. The CDR3 loop is CATIGLAGPTNTGELFF. The CDR3 DNA follows: TGTGCCACAATCGGGCTAGCGGGGCCAACGAACACCGGGGAGCTGTTTTTT.

The chain is built from TRBV6-1 and TRBJ2-7; D remains unclear. Trimming left V 7 bases short and J 3 bases short, with 10 bases between. This CDR3 is 12 amino acids long. Looked up from germline, CDR1 is MNHNS and CDR2 is SASEGT. CDR3 protein: CASILSDYEQYF. The DNA for the CDR3 is TGTGCCAGCATACTCTCGGACTACGAGCAGTACTTC.

The chain joins TRBV6-1 to TRBJ1-6; tentatively, D is TRBD1 (6 bases). CDR1 MNHNS and CDR2 SASEGT come from the germline V gene. V was clipped by 2 bases and J by 7 bases, with 15 bases between them. The CDR3 is 16 amino acids. CDR3 DNA: TGTGCCAGCAGTGAATCGACAGGTGCCTCGAATTCACCCCTCCACTTT. This sequence encodes CASSESTGASNSPLHF.

This clonotype has just a few counts. The rearrangement joins TRBV6-1 to TRBJ2-3; TRBD2 matches 8 bases. V lost 3 bases and J lost 2; bases outside the gene matches: 4. The CDR3 spans 15 residues. CDR1 and CDR2 from the germline V gene are MNHNS and SASEGT. The chain's CDR3 is CASSETSDPTDTQYF. The DNA for the CDR3 is TGTGCCAGCAGTGAGACTAGCGACCCCACAGATACGCAGTATTTT.

This sequence joins TRBV28 and TRBJ1-2; D ambiguous. CDR3 size: 14 residues. The V gene lost 2 bases and the J gene lost 7 bases, with 14 bases spanning the gap. Germline loops: CDR1 MDHEN, CDR2 SYDVKM. The CDR3 reads CASSLPQGGTGYTF. In DNA form, the CDR3 reads TGTGCCAGCAGTTTACCCCAAGGAGGTACTGGCTACACCTTC.

This clonotype showed up just a few times. The chain couples TRBV19 to TRBJ1-6; 9 nucleotides line up with TRBD1. CDR3 length: 15 amino acids. Trimming took 9 bases from V and 4 from J; bases not matched to a gene: 7. In germline, CDR1 is LNHDA, CDR2 SQIVND (reference sequence). CDR3 sequence: CASGAGTGYNSPLHF. Written as DNA, the CDR3 is TGTGCCAGCGGGGCCGGGACAGGGTATAATTCACCCCTCCACTTT. The entire variable domain, with the rest obtained from reference TRBV19 and TRBJ1-6, is as follows: DGGITQSPKYLFRKEGQNVTLSCEQNLNHDAMYWYRQDPGQGLRLIYYSQIVNDFQKGDIAEGYSVSREKKESFPLTVTSAQKNPTAFYLCASGAGTGYNSPLHFGNGTRLTVT.